Presented here are 18 T cell receptor beta chains from one specimen sequenced in a study of T cells in localized non-small cell lung cancer (dated by TCRdb to 2020 to 2022). The method was the immunoSEQ multiplex PCR assay. In its TCRdb copy, this immuneACCESS table keeps in-frame sequences only and misses some clones. Where compared with another copy, unresolved V genes explain less than half of these, and the others have no known cause. The sample table shows tens of thousands of clones, and 85% to 95% are seen once. Roughly 10% of the sample is taken by the ten largest. This specimen was peripheral blood mononuclear cells, taken before any cancer treatment. The receptor set was obtained from a female donor at least 60 years old with stage II lung adenocarcinoma.

The rearrangement links TRBV7-9 to TRBJ2-5; 7 nucleotides agree with TRBD2. Germline V lookup: CDR1 SEHNR, CDR2 FQNEAQ (reference sequence). The CDR3 totals 14 residues. J was trimmed by 1 base and V by 4 bases; bases with no gene match: 3. CDR3 region: CASSWGGGQETQYF. The CDR3 region has the DNA TGTGCCAGCAGCTGGGGGGGAGGCCAAGAGACCCAGTACTTC.

This chain connects TRBV28 to TRBJ2-1; D is ambiguous. There are 14 residues in the CDR3. Germline V lookup: CDR1 MDHEN, CDR2 SYDVKM. Trimming cost V 5 bases and J 5 bases, with 13 bases left between them. CDR3 sequence: CASSPPQYDNEQFF. For the CDR3, the DNA is TGTGCCAGCAGTCCGCCCCAGTATGACAATGAGCAGTTCTTC.

The V and J genes are TRBV2 and TRBJ2-7; TRBD1 agrees at 8 bases. CDR3 length: 14 amino acids. Looked up from germline, CDR1 is SNHLY and CDR2 is FYNNEI. J gave up 1 base and V 6 bases, and 5 bases lay outside the gene matches. CDR3 sequence: CASRAGGLSYEQYF. CDR3 nucleotide sequence: TGTGCCAGCAGGGCAGGGGGCTTATCCTACGAGCAGTACTTC. The whole variable domain, filled in from reference TRBV2 and TRBJ2-7, reads EPEVTQTPSHQVTQMGQEVILRCVPISNHLYFYWYRQILGQKVEFLVSFYNNEISEKSEIFDDQFSVERPDGSNFTLKIRSTKLEDSAMYFCASRAGGLSYEQYFGPGTRLTVT.

The gene calls are TRBV19 and TRBJ2-3; 8 bases agree with TRBD2. Germline V gene data show CDR1 as LNHDA and CDR2 as SQIVND (reference sequence). V trimming: 6 bases; J trimming: 5 bases; junction bases outside the gene matches: 10. The CDR3 runs to 15 residues. In DNA form, the CDR3 reads TGTGCCAGTAGCCTAACCGGGACTAGTTTAGATACGCAGTATTTT. Translated, it gives CASSLTGTSLDTQYF.

This sequence joins TRBV18 and TRBJ2-1; 9 bases match TRBD2. In germline, CDR1 is KGHSH, CDR2 LQKENI. Germline trimming cut 2 bases from V and 4 bases from J; bases unmatched to any gene: 15. The CDR3 covers 19 residues. In DNA, the CDR3 is TGTGCCAGCTCACCAATCGGGACTAGCTCCCACACGTCATACAATGAGCAGTTCTTC. Protein product: CASSPIGTSSHTSYNEQFF.

The CDR3 spells CASSEGQSFYNEQFF. CDR3 DNA: TGTGCCAGCAGTGAAGGTCAGAGTTTTTACAATGAGCAGTTCTTC. The chain employs TRBV2 and TRBJ2-1; D ambiguous. This CDR3 has 15 amino acids. Germline values: CDR1 SNHLY, CDR2 FYNNEI. Trimming stripped 1 base from V and 4 bases from J, with 11 bases between.

This chain joins TRBV6-5 and TRBJ2-7, with 9 positions matching TRBD2. The CDR3 is 15 residues long. The germline V gene encodes CDR1 MNHEY and CDR2 SVGAGI. V shed 4 bases and J 2 bases; nucleotides not matched to a gene: 6. CDR3 protein: CASSSPAGGPYEQYF. The CDR3 nucleotides are TGTGCCAGCAGTTCCCCTGCGGGGGGGCCCTACGAGCAGTACTTC.

The V gene is TRBV10-3, the J gene TRBJ1-1, with a weak D call TRBD1 (6 bases). This CDR3 has 16 amino acids. Trimming took 6 bases from V and 1 from J, leaving 18 bases between them. Germline V lookup: CDR1 ENHRY, CDR2 SYGVKD. The DNA for the CDR3 is TGTGCCATCAGGGGACACGGGGCCGGGGGGAACACTGAAGCTTTCTTT. Protein product: CAIRGHGAGGNTEAFF.

V usage is TRBV10-1 and J usage is TRBJ2-5, with 10 bases that match TRBD2. Trimming at V came to 4 bases and at J to 2 bases, leaving 4 bases not matched to a gene. The CDR3 spans 15 residues. Germline V lookup: CDR1 WNHNN, CDR2 SYGVQD (reference sequence). The CDR3 region has the DNA TGCGCCAGCAGTGCGACTAGCGGGCGACAAGAGACCCAGTACTTC. Amino acid sequence: CASSATSGRQETQYF.

The chain uses TRBV5-8 and TRBJ2-1, with 14 bases that match TRBD2. The CDR3 is 15 amino acids. Trimming took 5 bases from V and 10 from J; bases not matched to a gene: 8. The germline CDR1 and CDR2 sequences are SGHTS and YDEGEE. The CDR3 protein is CASSFRTSGRREQFF. The CDR3 bases are TGTGCCAGCAGTTTCCGGACTAGCGGGAGGAGGGAGCAGTTCTTC.

The rearrangement uses TRBV5-1 and TRBJ2-7, with 8 bases that match TRBD1. The CDR3 has 15 amino acids. Germline V gene lookup returns CDR1 SGHRS and CDR2 YFSETQ. V shed 4 bases, J shed 4 bases, and the junction held 10 bases outside the gene matches. The CDR3 bases are TGCGCCAGCAGCGTAGTTCTAGACAGGGGTTACGAGCAGTACTTC. This sequence encodes CASSVVLDRGYEQYF.

The CDR3 DNA reads as TGTGCCAGCAGCTATTCCAGCGGGAGTGGAAGCGAGCAGTACTTC. It encodes CASSYSSGSGSEQYF. The V and J genes are TRBV7-1 and TRBJ2-7; TRBD2 agrees at 8 bases. TRBV7-1 carries the ORF label, with uncertain function. V shed 4 bases, J shed 6 bases, and the junction held 11 bases outside the gene matches. There are 15 residues in the CDR3.

The chain employs TRBV4-3 and TRBJ2-7, with 8 nucleotides matching TRBD1. CDR3 length equals 16 residues. Trimming removed 0 bases from V and 2 bases from J; junction bases left unmatched: 6. Germline V gene sequence: CDR1 LGHNA, CDR2 YSLEER. The chain's CDR3 is CASSQEDRDGPYEQYF. DNA of the CDR3: TGCGCCAGCAGCCAAGAGGACAGGGACGGCCCCTACGAGCAGTACTTC.

The chain has TRBV9 and TRBJ1-4; a possible D gene is TRBD1 (5 bases). The CDR3 length is 15 residues. Germline V gene lookup returns CDR1 SGDLS and CDR2 YYNGEE. V gave up 4 bases and J gave up 0 bases, with 10 bases separating them. CDR3 loop: CASSPGLTTNEKLFF. In DNA, the CDR3 is TGTGCCAGCAGCCCAGGGCTAACAACTAATGAAAAACTGTTTTTT.

The V and J genes are TRBV28 and TRBJ1-2; no definite D call. Deletions cut 6 bases from V and 8 bases from J, with 16 bases between. This CDR3 is 13 amino acids long. Per germline, CDR1 MDHEN and CDR2 SYDVKM. This CDR3 is CASSFSFSEGYTF. In DNA form, the CDR3 reads TGTGCCAGCAGCTTCTCGTTCTCGGAAGGCTACACCTTC.

V and J are TRBV2 and TRBJ1-5, with 8 positions matching TRBD1. J gave up 0 bases and V 10 bases, and 17 bases lay outside the gene matches. Germline CDR1 reads SNHLY; CDR2 reads FYNNEI. This CDR3 is built from 18 residues. Here the CDR3 DNA reads TGTGCCACTCATACGGTCGGACAGGGAGGGTATAGCAATCAGCCCCAGCATTTT. Its translation: CATHTVGQGGYSNQPQHF.

The chain has TRBV9 and TRBJ2-5, with D possibly matching TRBD1 (6 bases). The CDR3 has 16 amino acids. The V gene's germline CDR1 is SGDLS and CDR2 YYNGEE. Trimming took 8 bases from V and 0 from J, leaving 20 bases between them. CDR3 sequence: CASHLDGGPYQETQYF. The CDR3 DNA is TGTGCCAGTCATCTAGATGGGGGCCCGTACCAAGAGACCCAGTACTTC.

CDR3 sequence reads: CASSERNTEAFF. The CDR3 bases are TGTGCCAGCAGCGAGAGGAACACTGAAGCTTTCTTT. This chain connects TRBV28 to TRBJ1-1; D remains unclear. CDR1 MDHEN and CDR2 SYDVKM come from the germline V gene. V lost 6 bases and J 1 base, leaving 6 bases between the germline ends. The CDR3 covers 12 residues.